These T cell receptor beta chains were read from a single sample in a study of CXCR3-negative and CXCR3-positive naive CD8 T cells. Reanalyzing the 5' RACE reads, TCRdb keeps one entry per CDR3 protein, without DNA. The sample is made up of 150,000 to 180,000 distinct CDR3 sequences, and the top ten hold about 0.48% of it. Source material: naive CXCR3+ CD8+ T cells from blood. The receptors originated from a human donor in good health. Some clones in this sample may be carry-over from other donors' samples. Both conserved end residues are part of each CDR3. The size entry is marked missing in some rows and otherwise reads once, few, many or a size class.

CDR3 length: 15
V gene: TRBV5-1
clone size: NA
J gene: TRBJ2-5
CDR3 protein: CASSLAGGAQEPQYF

CDR3 length: 15
V gene: TRBV28
clone size: NA
J gene: TRBJ2-7
CDR3 protein: CASSLSGRAAYEQYF

CDR3 length: 16
V gene: TRBV7-9
clone size: NA
J gene: TRBJ1-3
CDR3 protein: CASSPRTGVHGNTIYF

CDR3 length: 15
V gene: TRBV15
clone size: NA
J gene: TRBJ1-5
CDR3 protein: CATSRDRPGGEPQHF

CDR3 length: 20
V gene: TRBV4-3
clone size: NA
J gene: TRBJ2-1
CDR3 protein: CASSQDWTSGGQSSYNEQFF

CDR3 length: 12
V gene: TRBV29-1
clone size: NA
J gene: TRBJ2-3
CDR3 protein: CSVRSQFDTQYF

CDR3 length: 13
V gene: TRBV5-5
clone size: NA
J gene: TRBJ2-7
CDR3 protein: CASSPEGEREQYF

CDR3 length: 13
V gene: TRBV29-1
clone size: NA
J gene: TRBJ1-3
CDR3 protein: CSAAAGWGNTIYF

CDR3 length: 15
V gene: TRBV5-1
clone size: NA
J gene: TRBJ1-2
CDR3 protein: CASSTGQGADYGYTF

CDR3 length: 14
V gene: TRBV29-1
clone size: NA
J gene: TRBJ2-3
CDR3 protein: CSDGLAWDTDTQYF

CDR3 length: 13
V gene: TRBV12-3/TRBV12-4
clone size: NA
J gene: TRBJ2-7
CDR3 protein: CASSHPRGDEQYF

CDR3 length: 16
V gene: TRBV10-3
clone size: NA
J gene: TRBJ1-4
CDR3 protein: CAISESHRGTNEKLFF

CDR3 length: 15
V gene: TRBV28
clone size: NA
J gene: TRBJ2-7
CDR3 protein: CASSFGHPSSYEQYF

CDR3 length: 16
V gene: TRBV7-6
clone size: NA
J gene: TRBJ2-2
CDR3 protein: CASSLLAGGPTGELFF

CDR3 length: 16
V gene: TRBV20-1
clone size: NA
J gene: TRBJ2-7
CDR3 protein: CSARDLGGSEQYEQYF

CDR3 length: 16
V gene: TRBV29-1
clone size: NA
J gene: TRBJ1-2
CDR3 protein: CSVEGGTGLRRYGYTF

CDR3 length: 15
V gene: TRBV5-1
clone size: NA
J gene: TRBJ2-7
CDR3 protein: CASSLIPGEPYEQYF

CDR3 length: 11
V gene: TRBV28
clone size: NA
J gene: TRBJ1-2
CDR3 protein: CASKEGDGYTF

CDR3 length: 13
V gene: TRBV7-9
clone size: NA
J gene: TRBJ1-2
CDR3 protein: CASSSGGPEGYTF

CDR3 length: 15
V gene: TRBV6-5
clone size: NA
J gene: TRBJ2-7
CDR3 protein: CASSYGTSGSYEQYF

CDR3 length: 17
V gene: TRBV7-9
clone size: NA
J gene: TRBJ1-4
CDR3 protein: CASSSFFSQAEDEKLFF

CDR3 length: 15
V gene: TRBV6-2/TRBV6-3
clone size: NA
J gene: TRBJ1-5
CDR3 protein: CASSYIGTGVQPQHF

CDR3 length: 16
V gene: TRBV2
clone size: NA
J gene: TRBJ2-1
CDR3 protein: CASRGFTGQPYNEQFF

CDR3 length: 13
V gene: TRBV2
clone size: NA
J gene: TRBJ2-7
CDR3 protein: CASSGDTAYEQYF

CDR3 length: 13
V gene: TRBV2
clone size: NA
J gene: TRBJ2-7
CDR3 protein: CASRAAGDYEQYF

CDR3 length: 14
V gene: TRBV7-8
clone size: NA
J gene: TRBJ1-2
CDR3 protein: CASSWIQLSDGYTF

CDR3 length: 15
V gene: TRBV28
clone size: NA
J gene: TRBJ2-3
CDR3 protein: CASSPYAGGIDTQYF

CDR3 length: 17
V gene: TRBV27
clone size: NA
J gene: TRBJ2-1
CDR3 protein: CASSFKDRPGVENEQFF

CDR3 length: 20
V gene: TRBV5-1
clone size: NA
J gene: TRBJ2-1
CDR3 protein: CASSSGGGHSLAGDPNEQFF

CDR3 length: 12
V gene: TRBV27
clone size: NA
J gene: TRBJ1-1
CDR3 protein: CASRALNTEAFF

CDR3 length: 15
V gene: TRBV2
clone size: NA
J gene: TRBJ1-4
CDR3 protein: CASSEGITVNEKLFF

CDR3 length: 16
V gene: TRBV4-3
clone size: NA
J gene: TRBJ2-5
CDR3 protein: CASSQIGLAGIATQYF

CDR3 length: 14
V gene: TRBV7-2
clone size: NA
J gene: TRBJ2-7
CDR3 protein: CASSPSGGPYEQYF

CDR3 length: 11
V gene: TRBV29-1
clone size: NA
J gene: TRBJ2-1
CDR3 protein: CSVGGMNEQFF

CDR3 length: 17
V gene: TRBV6-6
clone size: NA
J gene: TRBJ2-2
CDR3 protein: CASSPSRLAGGTGELFF

CDR3 length: 17
V gene: TRBV4-1
clone size: NA
J gene: TRBJ2-7
CDR3 protein: CASSQEPWALVPYEQYF

CDR3 length: 14
V gene: TRBV9
clone size: NA
J gene: TRBJ2-7
CDR3 protein: CASSVDLSSYEQYF

CDR3 length: 13
V gene: TRBV12-3/TRBV12-4
clone size: NA
J gene: TRBJ2-7
CDR3 protein: CASSIGSRGEQYF

CDR3 length: 13
V gene: TRBV27
clone size: NA
J gene: TRBJ2-7
CDR3 protein: CASSLEGDYEQYF

CDR3 length: 17
V gene: TRBV29-1
clone size: NA
J gene: TRBJ2-5
CDR3 protein: CSVQLTWTSGVQETQYF

CDR3 length: 13
V gene: TRBV29-1
clone size: NA
J gene: TRBJ2-7
CDR3 protein: CSAVLTGTYEQYF

CDR3 length: 14
V gene: TRBV14
clone size: NA
J gene: TRBJ1-2
CDR3 protein: CASSPGSGLYGYTF

CDR3 length: 12
V gene: TRBV5-1
clone size: NA
J gene: TRBJ2-7
CDR3 protein: CASSPETYEQYF

CDR3 length: 14
V gene: TRBV29-1
clone size: NA
J gene: TRBJ2-1
CDR3 protein: CSVVTGEMDNEQFF

CDR3 length: 14
V gene: TRBV10-3
clone size: NA
J gene: TRBJ2-1
CDR3 protein: CAISSPLADNEQFF

CDR3 length: 13
V gene: TRBV9
clone size: NA
J gene: TRBJ1-2
CDR3 protein: CASSAQKENGYTF

CDR3 length: 14
V gene: TRBV29-1
clone size: medium-sized
J gene: TRBJ2-3
CDR3 protein: CSLYLGEGTDTQYF

CDR3 length: 13
V gene: TRBV28
clone size: NA
J gene: TRBJ2-7
CDR3 protein: CASSLNRVYEQYF

CDR3 length: 15
V gene: TRBV4-1
clone size: NA
J gene: TRBJ2-4
CDR3 protein: CASSQEDTLGNIQYF

CDR3 length: 13
V gene: TRBV13
clone size: NA
J gene: TRBJ2-7
CDR3 protein: CASSYTGIYEQYF

CDR3 length: 13
V gene: TRBV3-1
clone size: NA
J gene: TRBJ2-3
CDR3 protein: CASSQDLEDTQYF

CDR3 length: 16
V gene: TRBV12-3/TRBV12-4
clone size: NA
J gene: TRBJ2-1
CDR3 protein: CASSWVTESSYNEQFF

CDR3 length: 16
V gene: TRBV4-1
clone size: NA
J gene: TRBJ2-1
CDR3 protein: CANSQDLQAGRNEQFF

CDR3 length: 14
V gene: TRBV4-1
clone size: NA
J gene: TRBJ1-1
CDR3 protein: CASSQEWGNTEAFF

CDR3 length: 15
V gene: TRBV12-3/TRBV12-4
clone size: NA
J gene: TRBJ2-7
CDR3 protein: CASSSSQGISYEQYF

CDR3 length: 14
V gene: TRBV7-9
clone size: NA
J gene: TRBJ2-5
CDR3 protein: CASSGRTALETQYF